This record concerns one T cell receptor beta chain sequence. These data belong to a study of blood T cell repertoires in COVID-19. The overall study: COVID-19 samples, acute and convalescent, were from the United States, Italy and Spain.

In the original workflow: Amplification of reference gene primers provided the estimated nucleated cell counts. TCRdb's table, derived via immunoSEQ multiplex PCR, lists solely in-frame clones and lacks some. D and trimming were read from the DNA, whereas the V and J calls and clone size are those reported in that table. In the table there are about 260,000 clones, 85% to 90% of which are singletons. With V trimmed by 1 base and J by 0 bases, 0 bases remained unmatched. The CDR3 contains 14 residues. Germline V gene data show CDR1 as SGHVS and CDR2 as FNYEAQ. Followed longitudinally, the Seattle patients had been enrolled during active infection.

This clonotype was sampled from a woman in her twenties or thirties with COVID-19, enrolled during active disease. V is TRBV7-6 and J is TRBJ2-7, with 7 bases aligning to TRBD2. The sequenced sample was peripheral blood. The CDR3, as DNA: TGTGCCAGCAGCTTAGGGGGGGGCTCCTACGAGCAGTACTTC. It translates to CASSLGGGSYEQYF.